This note documents a single TCR beta chain sequence. This specimen comes from a study of CD8+ T cells in alopecia areata. Treatment reported: oral pan-JAK inhibitor, 5-10 mg twice daily. Sequencing templates came from extracted RNA that was reverse transcribed into cDNA. The data were produced by immunoSEQ multiplex PCR, yet TCRdb's version contains in-frame clones alone and is incomplete. Of approximately 110,000 clones listed, 50% to 65% are singletons. The CDR3 is 17 residues long. The V gene's germline CDR1 is MGHDK and CDR2 SYGVNS. Trimming took 2 bases from V and 4 from J, leaving 19 bases between them.

This sample comprised CD4+ T cells sorted from blood, obtained at week 24, from a patient treated with tofacitinib. The chain uses TRBV25-1 and TRBJ2-3; D not resolved. The source is a human donor with alopecia areata. CDR3 amino acids: CASSEPGRGSFPDTQYF. The CDR3 nucleotides are TGTGCCAGCAGTGAACCCGGCCGAGGCTCCTTTCCAGATACGCAGTATTTT.